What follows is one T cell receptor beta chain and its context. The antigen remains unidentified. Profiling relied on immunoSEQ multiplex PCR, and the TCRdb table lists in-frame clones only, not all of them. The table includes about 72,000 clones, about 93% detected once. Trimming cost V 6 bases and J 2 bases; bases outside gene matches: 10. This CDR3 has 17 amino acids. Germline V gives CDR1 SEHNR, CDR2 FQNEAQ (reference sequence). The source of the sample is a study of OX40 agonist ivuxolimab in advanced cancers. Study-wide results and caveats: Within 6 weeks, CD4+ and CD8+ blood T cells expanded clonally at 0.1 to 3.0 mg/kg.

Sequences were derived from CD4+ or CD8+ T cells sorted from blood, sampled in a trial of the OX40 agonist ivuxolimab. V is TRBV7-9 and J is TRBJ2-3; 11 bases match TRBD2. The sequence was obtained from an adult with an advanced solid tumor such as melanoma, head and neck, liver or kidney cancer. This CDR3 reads CASSHGLAGGVTDTQYF. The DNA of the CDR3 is TGTGCCAGCAGTCATGGCCTAGCGGGGGGTGTCACAGATACGCAGTATTTT.